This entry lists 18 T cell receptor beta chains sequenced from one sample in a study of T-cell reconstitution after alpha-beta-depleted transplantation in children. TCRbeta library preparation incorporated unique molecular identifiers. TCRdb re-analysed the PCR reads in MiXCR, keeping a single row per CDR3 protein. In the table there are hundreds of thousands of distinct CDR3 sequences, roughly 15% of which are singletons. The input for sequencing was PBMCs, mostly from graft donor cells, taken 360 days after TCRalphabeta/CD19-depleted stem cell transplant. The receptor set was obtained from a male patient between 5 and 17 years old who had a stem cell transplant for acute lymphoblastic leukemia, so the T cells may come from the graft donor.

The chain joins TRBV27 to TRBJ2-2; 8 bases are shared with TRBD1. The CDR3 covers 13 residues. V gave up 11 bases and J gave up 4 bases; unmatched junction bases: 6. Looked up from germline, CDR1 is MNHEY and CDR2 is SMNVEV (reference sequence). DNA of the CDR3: TGTGCCGCTGAGGACAGGGTCACCGGGGAGCTGTTTTTT. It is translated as CAAEDRVTGELFF.

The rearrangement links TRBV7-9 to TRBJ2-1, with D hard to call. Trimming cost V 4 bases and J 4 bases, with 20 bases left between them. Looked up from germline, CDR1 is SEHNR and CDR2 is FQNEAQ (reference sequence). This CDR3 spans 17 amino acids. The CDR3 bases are TGTGCCAGCAGCTCCCCCGGGTCCCCACTCTCTTACAATGAGCAGTTCTTC. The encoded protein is CASSSPGSPLSYNEQFF.

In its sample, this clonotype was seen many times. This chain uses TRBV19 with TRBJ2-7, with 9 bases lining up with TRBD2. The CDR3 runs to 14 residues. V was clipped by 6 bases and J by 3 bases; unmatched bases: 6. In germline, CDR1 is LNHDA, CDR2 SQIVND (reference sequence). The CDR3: CASSRGTSSYEQYF. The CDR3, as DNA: TGTGCCAGTAGCCGAGGGACTAGCAGCTACGAGCAGTACTTC.

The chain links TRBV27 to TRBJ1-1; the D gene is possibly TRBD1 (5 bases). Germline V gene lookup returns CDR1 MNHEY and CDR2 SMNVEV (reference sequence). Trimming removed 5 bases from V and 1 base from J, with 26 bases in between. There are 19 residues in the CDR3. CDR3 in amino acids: CASSRILYGLSGPNTEAFF. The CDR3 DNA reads TGTGCCAGCAGTCGGATTTTATATGGCTTGTCAGGGCCGAACACTGAAGCTTTCTTT.

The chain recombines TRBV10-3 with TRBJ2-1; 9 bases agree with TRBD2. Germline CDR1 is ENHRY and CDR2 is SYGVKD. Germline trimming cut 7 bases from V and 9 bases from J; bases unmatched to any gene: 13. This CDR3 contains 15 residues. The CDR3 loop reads CAIMASGIPSGEQFF. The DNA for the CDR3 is TGTGCCATCATGGCTAGCGGGATCCCATCGGGTGAGCAGTTCTTC.

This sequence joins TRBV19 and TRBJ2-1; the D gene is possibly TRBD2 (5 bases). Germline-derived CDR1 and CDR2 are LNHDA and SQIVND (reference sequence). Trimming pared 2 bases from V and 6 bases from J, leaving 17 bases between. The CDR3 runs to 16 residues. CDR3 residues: CASSILLVVGANEQFF. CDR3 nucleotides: TGTGCCAGTAGTATATTACTAGTAGTGGGCGCCAATGAGCAGTTCTTC.

CDR3 protein: CSAREGGAFSNQPQHF. The DNA of the CDR3 is TGCAGTGCTAGAGAGGGGGGGGCCTTTAGCAATCAGCCCCAGCATTTT. The rearrangement uses TRBV20-1 and TRBJ1-5, with D perhaps matching TRBD1 (6 bases). Germline V lookup: CDR1 DFQATT, CDR2 SNEGSKA (reference sequence). V shed 0 bases and J shed 0 bases, with 12 bases lying between them. The CDR3 runs to 16 residues.

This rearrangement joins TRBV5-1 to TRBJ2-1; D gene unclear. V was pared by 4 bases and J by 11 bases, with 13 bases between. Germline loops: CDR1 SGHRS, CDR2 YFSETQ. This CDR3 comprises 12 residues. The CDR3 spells CASSLDMVKQFF. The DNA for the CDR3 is TGCGCCAGCAGCCTCGATATGGTTAAGCAGTTCTTC.

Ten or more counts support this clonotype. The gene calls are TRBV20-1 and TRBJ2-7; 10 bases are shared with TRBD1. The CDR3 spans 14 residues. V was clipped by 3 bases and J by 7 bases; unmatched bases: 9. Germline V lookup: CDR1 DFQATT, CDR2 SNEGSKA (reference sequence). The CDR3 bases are TGCAGTGCTAGTTGGACAGGGGGGTTTTGGGAGCAGTACTTC. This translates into CSASWTGGFWEQYF.

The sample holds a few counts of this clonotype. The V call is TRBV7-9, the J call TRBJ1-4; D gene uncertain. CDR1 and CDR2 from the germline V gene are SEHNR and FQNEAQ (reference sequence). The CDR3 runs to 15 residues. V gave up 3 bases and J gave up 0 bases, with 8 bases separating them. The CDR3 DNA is TGTGCCAGCAGCTTGTCCTCGACAACTAATGAAAAACTGTTTTTT. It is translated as CASSLSSTTNEKLFF.

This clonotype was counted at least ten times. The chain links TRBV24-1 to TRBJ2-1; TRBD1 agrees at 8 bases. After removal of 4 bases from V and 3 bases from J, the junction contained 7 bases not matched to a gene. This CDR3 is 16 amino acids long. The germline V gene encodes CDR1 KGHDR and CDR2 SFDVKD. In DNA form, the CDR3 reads TGTGCCACCAGTGAACCGACAGGGGCCCTCTACAATGAGCAGTTCTTC. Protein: CATSEPTGALYNEQFF.

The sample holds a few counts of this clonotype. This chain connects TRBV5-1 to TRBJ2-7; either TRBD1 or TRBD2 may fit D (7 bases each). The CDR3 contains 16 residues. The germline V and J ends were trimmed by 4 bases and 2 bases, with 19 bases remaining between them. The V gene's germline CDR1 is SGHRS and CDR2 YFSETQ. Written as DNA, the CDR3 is TGCGCCAGCAGCCCCCAGGGGGGGGGACAGCCCTACGAGCAGTACTTC. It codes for CASSPQGGGQPYEQYF.

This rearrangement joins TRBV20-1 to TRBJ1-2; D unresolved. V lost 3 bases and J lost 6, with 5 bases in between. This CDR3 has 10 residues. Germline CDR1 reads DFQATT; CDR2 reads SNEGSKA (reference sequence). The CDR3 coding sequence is TGCAGTGCTAGCAGGAATGGCTACACCTTC. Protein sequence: CSASRNGYTF.

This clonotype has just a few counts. In DNA, the CDR3 is TGTGCCCTAGGAGGTGCCGCGAACACCGGGGAGCTGTTTTTT. It encodes CALGGAANTGELFF. The gene calls are TRBV7-9 and TRBJ2-2; weak D call: TRBD2 (5 bases). Trimming removed 11 bases from V and 0 bases from J, with 13 bases in between. Germline CDR1 SEHNR, CDR2 FQNEAQ (reference sequence). The CDR3 has 14 residues.

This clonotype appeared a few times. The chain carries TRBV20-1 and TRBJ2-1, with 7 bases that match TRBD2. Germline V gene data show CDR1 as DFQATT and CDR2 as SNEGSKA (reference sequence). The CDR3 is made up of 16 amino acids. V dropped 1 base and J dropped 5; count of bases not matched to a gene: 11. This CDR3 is CSARALAVTADNEQFF. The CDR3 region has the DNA TGCAGTGCTAGAGCCCTAGCGGTAACCGCCGACAATGAGCAGTTCTTC.

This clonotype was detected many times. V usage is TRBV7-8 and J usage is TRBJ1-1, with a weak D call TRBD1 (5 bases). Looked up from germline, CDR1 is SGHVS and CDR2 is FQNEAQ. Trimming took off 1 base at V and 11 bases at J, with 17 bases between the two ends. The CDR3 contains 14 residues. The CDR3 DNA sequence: TGTGCCAGCAGCTTAGTTCTTGGGGCCGCGCGGGCTTTCTTT. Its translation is CASSLVLGAARAFF. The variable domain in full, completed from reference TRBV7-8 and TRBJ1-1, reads GAGVSQSPRYKVAKRGQDVALRCDPISGHVSLFWYQQALGQGPEFLTYFQNEAQLDKSGLPSDRFFAERPEGSVSTLKIQRTQQEDSAVYLCASSLVLGAARAFFGQGTRLTVV.

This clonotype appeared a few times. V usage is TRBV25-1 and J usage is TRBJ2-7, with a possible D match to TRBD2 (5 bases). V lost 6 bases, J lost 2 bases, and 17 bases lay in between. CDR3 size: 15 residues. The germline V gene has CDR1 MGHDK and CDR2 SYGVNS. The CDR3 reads CASRQIACVPYEQYF. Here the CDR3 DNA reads TGTGCCAGCAGACAAATAGCGTGCGTCCCCTACGAGCAGTACTTC.

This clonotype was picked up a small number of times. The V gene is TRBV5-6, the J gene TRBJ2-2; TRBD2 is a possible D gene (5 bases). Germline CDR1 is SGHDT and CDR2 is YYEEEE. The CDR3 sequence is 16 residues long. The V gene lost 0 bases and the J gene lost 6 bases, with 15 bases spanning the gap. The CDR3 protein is CASSLEEGWIAGELFF. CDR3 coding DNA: TGTGCCAGCAGCTTGGAAGAGGGTTGGATCGCCGGGGAGCTGTTTTTT.